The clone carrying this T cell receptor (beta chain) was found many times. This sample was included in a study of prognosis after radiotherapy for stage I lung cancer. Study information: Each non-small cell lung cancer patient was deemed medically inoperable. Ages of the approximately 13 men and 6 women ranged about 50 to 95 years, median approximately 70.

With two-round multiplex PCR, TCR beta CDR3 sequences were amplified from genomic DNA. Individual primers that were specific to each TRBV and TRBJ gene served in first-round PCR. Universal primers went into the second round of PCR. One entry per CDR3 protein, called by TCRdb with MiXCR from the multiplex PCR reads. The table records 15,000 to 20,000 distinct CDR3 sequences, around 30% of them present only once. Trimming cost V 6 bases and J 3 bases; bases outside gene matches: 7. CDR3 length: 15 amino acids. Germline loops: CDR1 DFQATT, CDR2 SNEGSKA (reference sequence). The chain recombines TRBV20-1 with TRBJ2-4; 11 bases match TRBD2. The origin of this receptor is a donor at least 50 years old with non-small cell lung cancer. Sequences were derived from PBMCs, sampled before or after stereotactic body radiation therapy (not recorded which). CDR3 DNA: TGCAGTGCAATAGCGGGAGGGGGGGTCAAAAACATTCAGTACTTC. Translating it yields CSAIAGGGVKNIQYF.